A selection of T cell receptor beta chains follows, all from one sample in a study of blood T cells in healthy people across ages. MiXCR was run by TCRdb on the 5' RACE reads, yielding one entry per CDR3 protein. This table holds 1.5 million to 2 million distinct CDR3 sequences, about 31% found once. The sample consisted of blood. These receptors originate from a woman aged 25-40 years in good health. The CDR3 runs from the conserved cysteine through the conserved F or W. A D gene is named only where the DNA matches it firmly. Rows may omit the clone size; those that give it use once, few, many or a size class.

>.|14|.|TRBJ2-7|TRBV5-1
CASRPDGSSYEQYF
TGCGCCAGCAGACCCGACGGCTCCTCCTACGAGCAGTACTTC
>few|16|TRBD2|TRBJ2-6|TRBV20-1
CSGASGIGSGANVLTF
TGCAGTGGGGCTAGCGGGATCGGCTCTGGGGCCAACGTCCTGACTTTC
>.|14|.|TRBJ2-1|TRBV3-1
CASSPHGGGNEQFF
TGTGCCAGCAGCCCGCATGGAGGGGGCAATGAGCAGTTCTTC
>few|14|.|TRBJ1-1|TRBV4-1
CASSQQRLNTEAFF
TGCGCCAGCAGCCAACAGCGGCTGAACACTGAAGCTTTCTTT
>few|14|TRBD1|TRBJ2-7|TRBV18
CASSPGDRNYEQYF
TGTGCCAGCTCACCCGGGGACAGAAACTACGAGCAGTACTTC
>few|15|.|TRBJ1-2|TRBV20-1
CSASSGGEANYGYTF
TGCAGTGCTAGTTCGGGGGGCGAGGCAAACTATGGCTACACCTTC
>few|13|.|TRBJ1-5|TRBV5-1
CASSIGRNQPQHF
TGCGCCAGCAGTATCGGCCGCAATCAGCCCCAGCATTTT
>.|13|.|TRBJ2-7|TRBV20-1
CSARVGQGYEQYF
TGCAGTGCTAGAGTGGGTCAGGGCTACGAGCAGTACTTC
>.|13|.|TRBJ1-1|TRBV2
CASSGGGATEAFF
TGTGCCAGCAGTGGGGGTGGGGCCACTGAAGCTTTCTTT
>.|16|.|TRBJ1-1|TRBV7-2
CASSYPGLTTNTEAFF
TGTGCCAGCAGCTACCCAGGACTGACGACGAACACTGAAGCTTTCTTT
>many|14|.|TRBJ2-7|TRBV6-5
CASSSPGGSYEQYF
TGTGCCAGCAGTTCCCCCGGCGGCTCCTACGAGCAGTACTTC
>.|16|TRBD1|TRBJ2-3|TRBV11-2
CASSPRTGLGTDTQYF
TGTGCCAGCAGCCCACGGACAGGGCTTGGCACAGATACGCAGTATTTT
>.|10|.|TRBJ2-5|TRBV29-1
CSVEGLTQYF
TGCAGCGTTGAGGGCTTGACCCAGTACTTC
>.|14|.|TRBJ2-1|TRBV5-6
CASEDWRGYNEQFF
TGTGCCAGCGAGGACTGGCGGGGCTACAATGAGCAGTTCTTC
>few|12|.|TRBJ2-1|TRBV20-1
CSAKVGDNEQFF
TGCAGTGCTAAGGTGGGAGACAATGAGCAGTTCTTC
>once|14|.|TRBJ1-1|TRBV5-5
CASILFGENTEAFF
TGTGCCAGCATCCTATTCGGGGAGAACACTGAAGCTTTCTTT
>once|13|.|TRBJ2-1|TRBV6-1
CAIRGLSYNEQFF
TGTGCCATAAGGGGTCTCTCCTACAATGAGCAGTTCTTC
>.|17|.|TRBJ2-6|TRBV28
CASSLLGGRSGANVLTF
TGTGCCAGCAGTTTACTGGGGGGGCGCTCTGGGGCCAACGTCCTGACTTTC
>.|14|.|TRBJ2-6|TRBV12-3/TRBV12-4
CASSFAGGANVLTF
TGTGCCAGCAGTTTCGCGGGCGGGGCCAACGTCCTGACTTTC
>.|13|.|TRBJ2-4|TRBV12-3/TRBV12-4
CASSPGLINIQYF
TGTGCCAGCAGTCCGGGACTTATAAACATTCAGTACTTC
>.|15|.|TRBJ2-1|TRBV24-1
CATSGRESVYNEQFF
TGTGCCACCAGTGGACGGGAGTCCGTCTACAATGAGCAGTTCTTC
>.|12|.|TRBJ2-1|TRBV20-1
CSARGRINEQFF
TGCAGTGCTAGAGGCCGGATCAATGAGCAGTTCTTC
>.|14|TRBD1|TRBJ1-1|TRBV3-1
CASSQRDRVTEAFF
TGTGCCAGCAGCCAAAGGGACAGGGTCACTGAAGCTTTCTTT
>few|12|.|TRBJ2-5|TRBV2
CVSSGGQETQYF
TGTGTCAGCTCCGGGGGACAAGAGACCCAGTACTTC
>.|14|.|TRBJ2-7|TRBV6-6
CASSYSKDNYEQYF
TGTGCCAGCAGTTACTCGAAGGACAACTACGAGCAGTACTTC
>few|11|.|TRBJ2-1|TRBV10-3
CAISESYEQFF
TGTGCCATCAGTGAGTCATATGAGCAGTTCTTC
>few|15|TRBD2|TRBJ2-7|TRBV4-2
CASSQGSGALGEQYF
TGTGCCAGCAGCCAAGGGAGCGGGGCCTTGGGGGAGCAGTACTTC
>.|18|TRBD2|TRBJ2-1|TRBV7-6
CASSLVSGTPLASNEQFF
TGTGCCAGCAGCTTAGTTAGCGGGACTCCCCTTGCGAGCAATGAGCAGTTCTTC
>few|11|.|TRBJ2-7|TRBV2
CASRMAREQYF
TGTGCCAGCAGGATGGCGCGGGAGCAGTACTTC
>.|13|.|TRBJ1-1|TRBV11-2
CARVGGRNTEAFF
TGTGCCCGCGTGGGAGGGAGAAACACTGAAGCTTTCTTT
>.|15|.|TRBJ2-7|TRBV27
CASSPRRGSTYEQYF
TGTGCCAGCAGTCCCCGGCGGGGCTCGACCTACGAGCAGTACTTC
>.|20|TRBD2|TRBJ2-3|TRBV20-1
CSARDRRLAGAFQYTDTQYF
TGCAGTGCTAGAGACAGGAGGCTAGCGGGAGCCTTTCAATACACAGATACGCAGTATTTT
>.|14|TRBD1|TRBJ1-1|TRBV6-1
CASSDWTGETEAFF
TGTGCCAGCAGTGATTGGACAGGGGAAACTGAAGCTTTCTTT
>.|15|.|TRBJ2-1|TRBV30
CAWSALDPSYNEQFF
TGTGCCTGGAGTGCCCTCGACCCGTCCTACAATGAGCAGTTCTTC
>.|12|TRBD1|TRBJ2-7|TRBV29-1
CSAGQGTYGQYF
TGCAGCGCGGGACAGGGAACCTACGGGCAGTACTTC
>.|17|.|TRBJ2-5|TRBV7-2
CASSTRGTADWVETQYF
TGTGCCAGCAGCACACGGGGCACAGCCGACTGGGTGGAGACCCAGTACTTC
>few|15|.|TRBJ1-5|TRBV7-2
CASSFHGQGHQPQHF
TGTGCCAGCAGCTTTCATGGGCAGGGCCATCAGCCCCAGCATTTT
>.|13|.|TRBJ2-5|TRBV12-3/TRBV12-4
CASRRAGGETQYF
TGTGCCAGCAGAAGGGCCGGGGGAGAGACCCAGTACTTC
>.|14|.|TRBJ2-3|TRBV9
CASSNRDDTDTQYF
TGTGCCAGCAGCAACCGGGACGACACAGATACGCAGTATTTT
>.|13|TRBD2|TRBJ2-1|TRBV20-1
CSVPGLVHNEQFF
TGCAGTGTCCCGGGACTAGTACACAATGAGCAGTTCTTC
>.|17|.|TRBJ1-5|TRBV4-1
CASSQISGIPSNQPQHF
TGCGCCAGCAGCCAAATCTCCGGGATCCCTAGCAATCAGCCCCAGCATTTT
>few|14|TRBD1|TRBJ1-5|TRBV12-3/TRBV12-4
CASSIRDSNQPQHF
TGTGCCAGCAGCATCCGGGACAGTAATCAGCCCCAGCATTTT
>.|13|TRBD1|TRBJ1-1|TRBV30
CASDRRMNTEAFF
TGTGCCTCGGACAGGCGCATGAACACTGAAGCTTTCTTT
>few|17|.|TRBJ1-5|TRBV6-1
CASIRGSFLRDNQPQHF
TGTGCCAGCATACGGGGATCCTTTCTGCGGGACAATCAGCCCCAGCATTTT
>.|16|TRBD1|TRBJ1-2|TRBV20-1
CSARAVAGGERYGYTF
TGCAGTGCTAGGGCCGTGGCAGGGGGCGAAAGATATGGCTACACCTTC
>.|12|.|TRBJ1-1|TRBV7-2
CASSLNPREAFF
TGTGCCAGCAGCTTAAATCCGAGGGAAGCTTTCTTT
>.|13|.|TRBJ1-2|TRBV12-3/TRBV12-4
CDSTYGQSYGYTF
TGTGACAGCACCTACGGACAGTCATATGGCTACACCTTC
>many|13|.|TRBJ2-3|TRBV9
CASSVASTDTQYF
TGTGCCAGCAGCGTAGCCAGCACAGATACGCAGTATTTT
>few|14|.|TRBJ2-1|TRBV20-1
CSARPADFYNEQFF
TGCAGTGCTAGACCCGCGGATTTTTACAATGAGCAGTTCTTC
>many|14|.|TRBJ1-2|TRBV4-1
CASSPPGEYYGYTF
TGCGCCAGCAGCCCCCCCGGGGAGTACTATGGCTACACCTTC
>.|15|TRBD2|TRBJ2-1|TRBV27
CASSFGTTRGNEQFF
TGTGCCAGCAGTTTCGGGACTACCCGTGGGAATGAGCAGTTCTTC
>.|17|TRBD1|TRBJ2-5|TRBV18
CASSPTRPGQGAETQYF
TGTGCCAGCTCCCCGACCAGACCGGGACAGGGGGCAGAGACCCAGTACTTC
>.|14|.|TRBJ2-1|TRBV21-1
CASSKGTGVNEQFF
TGTGCCAGCAGCAAGGGGACAGGGGTCAATGAGCAGTTCTTC